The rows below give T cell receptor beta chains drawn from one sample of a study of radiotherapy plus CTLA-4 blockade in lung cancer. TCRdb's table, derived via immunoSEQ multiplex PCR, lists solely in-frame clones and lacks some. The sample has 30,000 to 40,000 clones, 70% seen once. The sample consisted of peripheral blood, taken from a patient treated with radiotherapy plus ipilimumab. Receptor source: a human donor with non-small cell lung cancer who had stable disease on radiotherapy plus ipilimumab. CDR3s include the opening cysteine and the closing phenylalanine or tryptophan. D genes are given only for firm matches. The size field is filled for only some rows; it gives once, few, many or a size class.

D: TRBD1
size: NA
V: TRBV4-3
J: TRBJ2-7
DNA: TGCGCCAGCAGCCAGGAGGACAGGGCCCTATACGAGCAGTACTTC
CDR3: CASSQEDRALYEQYF

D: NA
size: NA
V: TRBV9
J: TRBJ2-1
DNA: TGTGCCAGCAGCGTAGACGGGAGATCCTACAATGAGCAGTTCTTC
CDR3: CASSVDGRSYNEQFF

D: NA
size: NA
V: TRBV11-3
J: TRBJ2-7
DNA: TGTGCCAGCAGCTCACGTGACGAGCAGTACTTC
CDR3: CASSSRDEQYF

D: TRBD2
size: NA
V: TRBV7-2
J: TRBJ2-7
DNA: TGTGCCAGCAGCTTAGACAATAGCCCCACTAGCGGCGAGCAGTACTTC
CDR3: CASSLDNSPTSGEQYF

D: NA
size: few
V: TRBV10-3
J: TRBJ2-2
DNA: TGTGCCATCAGCAGAGGGATCGGGGAGCTGTTTTTT
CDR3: CAISRGIGELFF

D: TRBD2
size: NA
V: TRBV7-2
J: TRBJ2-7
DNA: TGTGCCAGCAGCTTAATTGGCGGGAGTCAGAGCTACGAGCAGTACTTC
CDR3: CASSLIGGSQSYEQYF

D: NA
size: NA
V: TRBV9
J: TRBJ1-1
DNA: TGTGCCAGCAGCGTAGGGGCGGATAACACTGAAGCTTTCTTT
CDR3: CASSVGADNTEAFF

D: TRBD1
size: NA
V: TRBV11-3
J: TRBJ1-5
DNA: TGTGCCAGCAGCCCCCACGGACAGGGGAATCAGCCCCAGCATTTT
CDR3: CASSPHGQGNQPQHF

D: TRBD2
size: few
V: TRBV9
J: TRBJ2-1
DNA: TGTGCCAGCAGCATACCCTCGGGAGGGAGTGAGCAGTTCTTC
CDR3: CASSIPSGGSEQFF

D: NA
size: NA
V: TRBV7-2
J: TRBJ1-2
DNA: TGTGCCAGCAGCTTAGAAGGCGGCTATGGCTACACCTTC
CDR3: CASSLEGGYGYTF

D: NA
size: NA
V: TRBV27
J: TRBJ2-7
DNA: TGTGCCAGCAGTTTTGAAGGAGGGAGCTCCTACGAGCAGTACTTC
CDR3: CASSFEGGSSYEQYF

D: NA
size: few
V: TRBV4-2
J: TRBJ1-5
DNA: TGTGCCAGCAGCCAAAACCTGGACCGGGGAGAGAAGCCCCAGCATTTT
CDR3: CASSQNLDRGEKPQHF

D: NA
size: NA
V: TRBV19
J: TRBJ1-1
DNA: TGTGCCAGTAGAAAAAACAGGAAGAACACTGAAGCTTTCTTT
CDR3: CASRKNRKNTEAFF

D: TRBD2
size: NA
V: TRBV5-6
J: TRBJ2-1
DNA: TGTGCCAGCAGGCGGGAGGATAGAGACAATGAGCAGTTCTTC
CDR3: CASRREDRDNEQFF

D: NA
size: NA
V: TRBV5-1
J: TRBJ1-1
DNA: TGCGCCAGCAGCTCCGGACAGAACACTGAAGCTTTCTTT
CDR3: CASSSGQNTEAFF

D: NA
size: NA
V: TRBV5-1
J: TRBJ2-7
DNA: TGCGCCAGCAGCGACCCCAGCGCCATGTCCTACGAGCAGTACTTC
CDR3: CASSDPSAMSYEQYF

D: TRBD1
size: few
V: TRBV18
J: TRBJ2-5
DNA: TGTGCCAGCTCACCGGGACAGGGGAAGACAGAGACCCAGTACTTC
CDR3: CASSPGQGKTETQYF

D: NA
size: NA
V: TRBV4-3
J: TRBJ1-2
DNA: TGCGCCAGCAGCCAAGATGGTCCAGCGGGTTCCCGTAGGGGCTACACCTTC
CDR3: CASSQDGPAGSRRGYTF

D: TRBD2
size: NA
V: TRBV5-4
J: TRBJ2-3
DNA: TGTGCCAGCAGCTTACCCCAGACTAGCACGACAGATACGCAGTATTTT
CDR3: CASSLPQTSTTDTQYF

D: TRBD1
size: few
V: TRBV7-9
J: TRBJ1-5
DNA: TGTGCCAGCAGCGGGACAGGCCACAATCAGCCCCAGCATTTT
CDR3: CASSGTGHNQPQHF

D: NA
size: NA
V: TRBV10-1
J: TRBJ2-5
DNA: TGCGCCAGCAGTGAGCGGGTCGGGGGAGAGACCCAGTACTTC
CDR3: CASSERVGGETQYF

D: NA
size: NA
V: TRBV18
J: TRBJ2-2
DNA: TGTGCCAGCTCACCCTCCTTGCTGAGGGACGGGGAGCTGTTTTTT
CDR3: CASSPSLLRDGELFF

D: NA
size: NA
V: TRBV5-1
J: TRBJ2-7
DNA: TGCGCCAGCAGCTTGGGAGATGGAGCAGCCGACGAGCAGTACTTC
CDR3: CASSLGDGAADEQYF

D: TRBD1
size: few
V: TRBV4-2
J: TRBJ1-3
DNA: TGTGCCAGCAGCCAAGGTGTAGGGGGCGACTCTGGAAACACCATATATTTT
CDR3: CASSQGVGGDSGNTIYF

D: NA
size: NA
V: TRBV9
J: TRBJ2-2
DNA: TGTGCCAGCAGCGTAGACCCGGGAGTGGGCACCGGGGAGCTGTTTTTT
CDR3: CASSVDPGVGTGELFF

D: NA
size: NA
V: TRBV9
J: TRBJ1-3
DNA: TGTGCCAGCAGCTCGAGAGGGGTCCCCTCTGGAAACACCATATATTTT
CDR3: CASSSRGVPSGNTIYF

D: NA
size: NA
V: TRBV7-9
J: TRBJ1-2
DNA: TGTGCCAGCAGCTTCCGCGGTGGCTACACCTTC
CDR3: CASSFRGGYTF

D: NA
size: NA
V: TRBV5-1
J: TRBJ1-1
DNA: TGCGCCAGCAGCGTAAGGGAGAACACTGAAGCTTTCTTT
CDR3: CASSVRENTEAFF

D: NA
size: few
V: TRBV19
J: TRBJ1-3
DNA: TGTGCCAGTAGTAGTCAACCTGGAAACACCATATATTTT
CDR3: CASSSQPGNTIYF

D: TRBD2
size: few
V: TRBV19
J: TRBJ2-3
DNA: TGTGCCAGTAGTGGCGGTAGCGGGAGGGTAGATACGCAGTATTTT
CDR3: CASSGGSGRVDTQYF

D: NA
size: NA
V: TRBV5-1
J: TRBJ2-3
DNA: TGCGCCAGCAGCGCCCTTGGGGCGGGTGGAGCAGATACGCAGTATTTT
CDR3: CASSALGAGGADTQYF

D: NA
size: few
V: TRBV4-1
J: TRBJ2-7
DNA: TGCGCCAGCAGCCAAGGTCTTTTAGGGGGAAAATACGAGCAGTACTTC
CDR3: CASSQGLLGGKYEQYF

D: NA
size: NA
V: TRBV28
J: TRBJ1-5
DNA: TGTGCCAGCAGTTTTACGCAATTCTATCAGCCCCAGCATTTT
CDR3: CASSFTQFYQPQHF

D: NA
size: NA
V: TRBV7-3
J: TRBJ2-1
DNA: TGTGCCAGCAGCCCCCCCGGGGGTTCCTACAATGAGCAGTTCTTC
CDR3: CASSPPGGSYNEQFF

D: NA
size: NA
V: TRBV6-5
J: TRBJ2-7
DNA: TGTGCCAGCAGCTACCTAGCCGAGAACGAGCAGTACTTC
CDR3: CASSYLAENEQYF

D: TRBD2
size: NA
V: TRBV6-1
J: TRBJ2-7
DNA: TGTGCCACCGGGAGGAGGTTGGAGTCCTACGAGCAGTACTTC
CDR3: CATGRRLESYEQYF

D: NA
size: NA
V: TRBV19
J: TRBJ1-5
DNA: TGTGCCAGTAGTCCCCCCAGGGGACGGAGCTCGAGTGTACCCCAGCATTTT
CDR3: CASSPPRGRSSSVPQHF

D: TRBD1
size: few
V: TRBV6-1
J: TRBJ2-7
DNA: TGTGCCGCACGGACAGGGGGTCCCGGGGAGCAGTACTTC
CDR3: CAARTGGPGEQYF

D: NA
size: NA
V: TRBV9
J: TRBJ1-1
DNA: TGTGCCAGCAGCGCCGGGGGGCTCGACACTGAAGCTTTCTTT
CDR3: CASSAGGLDTEAFF

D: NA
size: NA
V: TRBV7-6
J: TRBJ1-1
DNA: TGTGCCAGCAGCGTAAGAGGGGGGAGCACTGAAGCTTTCTTT
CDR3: CASSVRGGSTEAFF

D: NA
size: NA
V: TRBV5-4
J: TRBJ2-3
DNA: TGTGCCAGCAGCCTTGGACCCAAGGCGGGCTCTGTGGGAGATACGCAGTATTTT
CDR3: CASSLGPKAGSVGDTQYF

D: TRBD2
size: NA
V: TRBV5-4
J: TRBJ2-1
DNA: TGTGCCAGCAGGCGGGAGGATAGAGACAATGAGCAGTTCTTC
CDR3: CASRREDRDNEQFF

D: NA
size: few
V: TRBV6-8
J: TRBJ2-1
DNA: TGTGCCAGCAGTCTATACCAGGGGCGACTAGCACCTCTGCCTAGTGAGCAGTTCTTC
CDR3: CASSLYQGRLAPLPSEQFF

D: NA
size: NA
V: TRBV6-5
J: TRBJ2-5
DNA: TGTGCCAGCAGTTACTCCGGGCCAATTTCCGGGGAGACCCAGTACTTC
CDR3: CASSYSGPISGETQYF

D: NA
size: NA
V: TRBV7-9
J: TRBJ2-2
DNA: TGTGCCAGCAGCTTAGCCTATAAGGGGGAGCTGTTTTTT
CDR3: CASSLAYKGELFF

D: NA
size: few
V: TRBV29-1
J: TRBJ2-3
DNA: TGCAGCGCTGGAAGGGGACGCACAGATACGCAGTATTTT
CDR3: CSAGRGRTDTQYF

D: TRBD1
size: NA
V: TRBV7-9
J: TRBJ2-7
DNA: TGTGCCAGCAGCCTTCAGGGGGCTGGAGACGAGCAGTACTTC
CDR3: CASSLQGAGDEQYF

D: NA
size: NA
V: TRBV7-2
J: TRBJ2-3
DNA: TGTGCCAGCAGCACGCCCCTCCATTATACGCAGTATTTT
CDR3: CASSTPLHYTQYF

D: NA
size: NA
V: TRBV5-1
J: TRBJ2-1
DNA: TGCGCCAGCAGAACGGGGGGCGCGTCCTACAATGAGCAGTTCTTC
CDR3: CASRTGGASYNEQFF

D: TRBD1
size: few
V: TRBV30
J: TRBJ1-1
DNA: TGTGCCTGGAGTACCACTTGGGACAGCGAAGCTTTCTTT
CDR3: CAWSTTWDSEAFF

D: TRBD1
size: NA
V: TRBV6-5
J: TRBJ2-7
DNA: TGTGCCAGCAGCAAACGACAGGGGCGTACCTACGAGCAGTACTTC
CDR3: CASSKRQGRTYEQYF

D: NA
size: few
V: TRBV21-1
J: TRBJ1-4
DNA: TGTGCCAGCAGCAAGGGGGGAAAACTGTTTTTT
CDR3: CASSKGGKLFF

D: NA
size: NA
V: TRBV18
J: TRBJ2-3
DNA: TGTGCCAGCTCACCACAAAAGGTTTCTAGCACAGATACGCAGTATTTT
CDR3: CASSPQKVSSTDTQYF

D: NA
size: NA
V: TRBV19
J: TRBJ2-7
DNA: TGTGCCAGTAGTATCAGGTCCGGGAGCGGGACAAGCTCCTACGAGCAGTACTTC
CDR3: CASSIRSGSGTSSYEQYF

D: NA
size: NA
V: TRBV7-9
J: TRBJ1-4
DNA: TGTGCCAGCAGCTTGGTCGGCGGGAATGAAAAACTGTTTTTT
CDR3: CASSLVGGNEKLFF

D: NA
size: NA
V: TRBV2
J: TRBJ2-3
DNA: TGTGCCAGCAGTGAGACTGCCACGTTCGGTCGCACAGATACGCAGTATTTT
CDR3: CASSETATFGRTDTQYF

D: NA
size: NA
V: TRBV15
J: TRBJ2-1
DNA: TGTGCCACCAGCAGAGAACGTTTGATTGAGCAGTTCTTC
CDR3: CATSRERLIEQFF

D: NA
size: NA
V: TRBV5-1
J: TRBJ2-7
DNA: TGCGCCAGCAGCTGGATGGACAGCTCCTACGAGCAGTACTTC
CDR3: CASSWMDSSYEQYF

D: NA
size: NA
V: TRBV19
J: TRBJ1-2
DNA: TGTGCCAGTAGGACAGATCTTAACTATGGCTACACCTTC
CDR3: CASRTDLNYGYTF

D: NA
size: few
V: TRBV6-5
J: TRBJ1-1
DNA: TGTGCCAGCAGTTACACGAGCAAGACTGAAGCTTTCTTT
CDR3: CASSYTSKTEAFF